This note documents a single T cell receptor beta chain sequence. The count of this clone is one. No cognate antigen has been identified for it. Per-base quality was not reported, and no clone a single base away is much larger than it. Other DNA sequences from this sample encode an identical CDR3 as well. Library generation was performed with the immunoSEQ multiplex PCR assay. For the multiplex PCR, a mixture combining 60 forward primers for TCR Vbeta segments and 13 reverse primers for TCR Jbeta segments was used. A multiplex PCR assay on genomic DNA amplified the CDR3 region of rearranged TCR beta genes. The Illumina HiSeq System was used to sequence the amplified TCR beta libraries as 87-base-pair reads. From the authors' description of their analysis: In a later analysis, tens of millions of unique TCR beta chains were counted across the roughly 670 repertoires, and approximately 9.9 million of these chains were shared by at least two donors. A nearest-neighbor algorithm error-corrected the raw reads and collapsed the reads into unique sequences, merging closely related sequences to remove PCR and sequencing errors. To assign V, D and J gene segments, CDR3 sequences were aligned to IMGT reference sequences. Each retained sequence needed at least a six-nucleotide match to both a V gene segment and a J gene segment. A rearrangement was called productive if the CDR3 had no stop codons and remained in frame with V and J, and every other rearrangement was called non-productive. CDR3 was defined by IMGT convention, running from the second conserved V-encoded cysteine to the conserved J-encoded phenylalanine. The earlier analysis of about 640 of the donors excluded any sequence lacking an unambiguous match to a single V gene segment. An earlier analysis of 587 of the donors called V segments functional above 56.7% productive rearrangements and segregating when the between-donor standard deviation exceeded 5%. A statistical classification framework was built for diagnosing cytomegalovirus status from the catalog of TCR beta chain sequences. In a later analysis, V and J genes were assigned by comparing TCR nucleotide sequences against IMGT/GENE-DB human TR gene sequences. In a later analysis, CDR3 sequences and most-parsimonious VDJ recombination scenarios were assigned using the TCRdist pipeline. In a later analysis, each TCR beta chain was defined by its CDR3 amino acid sequence together with its V-gene family, and reads without a unique V-gene family were excluded. To address suspected cross-contamination and a sequencing artifact, a later analysis removed approximately 590 highly shared, low-generation-probability nucleotide sequences. In a later analysis, a clonal expansion index was calculated for each public chain from normalized within-repertoire ranks of inferred template counts. Generation probabilities in a later analysis came from a VDJ recombination model fitted to out-of-frame rearrangements, and those results were checked against IGoR. Hypergeometric tests were used in a later analysis to score TCR-TCR, TCR-HLA and TCR-CMV co-occurrence, with a repertoire-size bias correction applied to the TCR pairs. False discovery rates were estimated in a later analysis by permuting HLA or CMV assignments 20 times. In a later analysis, co-occurring TCRs were grouped using DBSCAN, and TCRdist sequence similarity was added for clustering within HLA-allele-positive subsets. For co-occurrence clustering, repertoires with fewer than 30,000 or more than 120,000 public chains were excluded, along with four or five repertoires with anomalous nucleotide sharing. As stored in TCRdb, this immuneACCESS dataset retains in-frame rearrangements with V and J assigned. A fraction of the clones does not appear; measured against another copy, unresolved V genes explain less than half of the discrepancy, and the remainder lacks a known reason. Clone size and V and J calls were adopted from that table, with D and trimming inferred from the DNA. The sample table shows 200,000 to 250,000 clones, and 70% are seen once. The ten most abundant clones make up about 2.5% of the sample.

The data derive from a study of cytomegalovirus exposure and HLA in healthy donors (dated by TCRdb to about 2017). Regarding the study in general: According to an earlier analysis of 587 of the donors, about 179 million T cells yielded 120 million or so unique TCR beta sequences and approximately 300 Gb of sequence data. An early release covering approximately 600 HLA-typed donors comprised about 290 gigabases of sequencing data and around 85 million unique TCR sequences. Of the approximately 400 genotyped donors, approximately 80% fell in the genetic ancestry cluster associated with self-reported Caucasian donors. The aim of the study was to test whether cataloging public T cell receptors could identify signatures of past pathogen exposure. The study profiled the T cell repertoires of approximately 700 subjects by immunosequencing and related them to cytomegalovirus serostatus. In addition to the first cohort of 666 subjects, a separate validation cohort of 130 or so different subjects was used. The study combined high-throughput TCR immunosequencing, statistical association of individual TCRs with disease status, and machine learning to predict cytomegalovirus infection status. To study patterns of TCR occurrence, a later analysis re-analyzed previously published TCR beta repertoires from more than 550 donors and added high-resolution HLA genotyping. The later analysis used no new phenotypic data to find candidate immune exposures, relying instead on TCR beta sequences and their occurrence across donors. An earlier analysis of around 640 of the donors used high-throughput TCR beta sequencing to judge whether each TCR beta V gene segment behaved as functional or pseudogenic. Donor age, sex, ethnicity and CMV serostatus were collected together with the repertoire data. A later genetic analysis took genome-wide SNP genotypes for about 65% of the 666 donors and used that subset as a discovery cohort. Every repertoire in the discovery cohort had been generated on one and the same sequencing platform. Both class I and class II loci were covered by HLA typing, at four-digit resolution. The number of donors typed differed by locus, with about 629-630 for A, B, C, DRB1 and DQB1, 522 for DQA1, nearly 610 for DPA1, and over 400 for DPB1. Several DR-DQ haplotypes were treated as single units for association and clustering because of strong linkage in the cohort. Among roughly 400 genotyped donors of the cohort, an average of roughly 230,000 unique TCR beta nucleotide sequences was sequenced per donor, of which roughly 18% were non-productive.

The cohort comprised some 730 healthy bone marrow donors. At the time of sampling, all cohort members were nominally healthy, though unrecorded immune exposures were likely present. The donor was CMV seropositive and belonged to the group of 250 to 300 seropositive cohort members. A peripheral blood sample was collected from each donor, and TCR beta sequencing was performed on peripheral blood mononuclear cells. The Qiagen DNeasy Blood Extraction Kit was used to extract genomic DNA from the blood cell samples. V and J are trimmed by 3 bases and 2 bases, and the gene matches miss 6 bases of the junction. According to the germline V gene, CDR1 reads ENHRY and CDR2 reads SYGVKD. The CDR3 sequence holds 15 residues, the cysteine and phenylalanine included. Of all the DNA, just the CDR3 is kept, 45 bases in frame from base 1. General conclusions and limits of the study: A further reported finding was that TCR beta sequences accurately predicted the HLA-A and HLA-B alleles for most subjects in the first cohort. Because the 87-base-pair reads could not distinguish some IMGT-functional V segments, including TRBV6-2 and TRBV6-3, those segments were excluded. Specific HLA alleles were associated with 16,951 TCR beta sequences at a false discovery rate of 0.05 in a later analysis. Three of the identified cytomegalovirus-associated TCR beta chains were confirmed in vitro to be specific for cytomegalovirus antigens. In both the original and validation cohorts, the classifier was reported to diagnose cytomegalovirus status with high specificity and sensitivity. In a later analysis, most CMV-associated TCR beta chains were found to appear HLA-restricted, with HLA associations seemingly driven largely by CMV exposure. When HLA alleles, especially DR and DQ, strongly co-occurred, attributing TCR associations to individual alleles was difficult. A group of highly shared sequence variants was considered likely to be a technical artifact of the sequencing pipeline. While some public TCRs were present in many individuals, most TCR sequences turned up only very rarely across donors. Several of the top co-occurrence clusters appeared to be linked to parvovirus B19, influenza, CMV and Epstein-Barr virus, according to a later analysis. Because HLA typing was missing for some donors at each locus, association tests included only the typed subset. Presence/absence analyses assumed roughly uniform sequencing depth across donors, an assumption that may not hold. An earlier analysis of approximately 540 of the donors showed that most TCR beta V segments appeared in productive rearrangements either about 87% or about 30% of the time, which broadly matched IMGT annotations. A later genetic analysis associated a missense DCLRE1C variant with V-gene and J-gene trimming of TCR beta chains, and an independent cohort replicated the association. The authors suggested that the approach could potentially be extended to other disease states and immunological phenotypes. Compared with equally common non-associated chains, HLA-associated TCR beta chains in a later analysis were more clonally expanded and had lower generation probabilities. In a later genetic analysis, fewer N-insertions in productive TCRs were reported among donors in an Asian-associated ancestry cluster than the roughly 640-donor mean. Only TCR beta chains were sequenced in this cohort, and the absence of alpha or paired-chain data limited detectable features. According to a later analysis, TCR association rates differed among HLA loci, with DRB1 alleles showing the most associated TCRs and HLA-C alleles showing the fewest. The only immune exposure information available for the cohort was CMV serostatus. A total of around 150 TCR beta chains were listed by the study as associated with cytomegalovirus. Because counts were too low, seventeen rarely observed V segments, including chromosome 9 orphons, were left out of the earlier analysis of a few hundred of the donors. Correlated functional status among segregating V segments might reflect linkage disequilibrium, but an unknown experimental factor could not be ruled out.

This TCR was sampled from a man aged 35 to 55 in good health and CMV-seropositive. The chain employs TRBV10-3 and TRBJ1-2, with 7 junctional bases fitting TRBD1. Sample: PBMCs. CDR3 protein: CAISEFDRVNYGYTF. The nucleotide sequence reads TGTGCCATCAGTGAATTCGACAGGGTAAACTATGGCTACACCTTC.